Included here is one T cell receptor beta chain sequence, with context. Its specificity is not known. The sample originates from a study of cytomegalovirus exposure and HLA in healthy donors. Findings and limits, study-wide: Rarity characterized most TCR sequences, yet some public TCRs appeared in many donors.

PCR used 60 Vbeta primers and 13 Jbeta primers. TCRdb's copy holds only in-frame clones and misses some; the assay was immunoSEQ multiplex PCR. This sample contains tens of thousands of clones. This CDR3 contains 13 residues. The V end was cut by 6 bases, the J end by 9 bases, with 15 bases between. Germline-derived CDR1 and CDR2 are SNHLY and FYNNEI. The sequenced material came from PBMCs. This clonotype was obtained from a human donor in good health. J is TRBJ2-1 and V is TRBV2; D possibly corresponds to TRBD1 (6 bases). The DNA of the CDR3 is TGTGCCAGCAGGGACGACAGGTGGGGTGAGCAGTTCTTC. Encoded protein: CASRDDRWGEQFF.